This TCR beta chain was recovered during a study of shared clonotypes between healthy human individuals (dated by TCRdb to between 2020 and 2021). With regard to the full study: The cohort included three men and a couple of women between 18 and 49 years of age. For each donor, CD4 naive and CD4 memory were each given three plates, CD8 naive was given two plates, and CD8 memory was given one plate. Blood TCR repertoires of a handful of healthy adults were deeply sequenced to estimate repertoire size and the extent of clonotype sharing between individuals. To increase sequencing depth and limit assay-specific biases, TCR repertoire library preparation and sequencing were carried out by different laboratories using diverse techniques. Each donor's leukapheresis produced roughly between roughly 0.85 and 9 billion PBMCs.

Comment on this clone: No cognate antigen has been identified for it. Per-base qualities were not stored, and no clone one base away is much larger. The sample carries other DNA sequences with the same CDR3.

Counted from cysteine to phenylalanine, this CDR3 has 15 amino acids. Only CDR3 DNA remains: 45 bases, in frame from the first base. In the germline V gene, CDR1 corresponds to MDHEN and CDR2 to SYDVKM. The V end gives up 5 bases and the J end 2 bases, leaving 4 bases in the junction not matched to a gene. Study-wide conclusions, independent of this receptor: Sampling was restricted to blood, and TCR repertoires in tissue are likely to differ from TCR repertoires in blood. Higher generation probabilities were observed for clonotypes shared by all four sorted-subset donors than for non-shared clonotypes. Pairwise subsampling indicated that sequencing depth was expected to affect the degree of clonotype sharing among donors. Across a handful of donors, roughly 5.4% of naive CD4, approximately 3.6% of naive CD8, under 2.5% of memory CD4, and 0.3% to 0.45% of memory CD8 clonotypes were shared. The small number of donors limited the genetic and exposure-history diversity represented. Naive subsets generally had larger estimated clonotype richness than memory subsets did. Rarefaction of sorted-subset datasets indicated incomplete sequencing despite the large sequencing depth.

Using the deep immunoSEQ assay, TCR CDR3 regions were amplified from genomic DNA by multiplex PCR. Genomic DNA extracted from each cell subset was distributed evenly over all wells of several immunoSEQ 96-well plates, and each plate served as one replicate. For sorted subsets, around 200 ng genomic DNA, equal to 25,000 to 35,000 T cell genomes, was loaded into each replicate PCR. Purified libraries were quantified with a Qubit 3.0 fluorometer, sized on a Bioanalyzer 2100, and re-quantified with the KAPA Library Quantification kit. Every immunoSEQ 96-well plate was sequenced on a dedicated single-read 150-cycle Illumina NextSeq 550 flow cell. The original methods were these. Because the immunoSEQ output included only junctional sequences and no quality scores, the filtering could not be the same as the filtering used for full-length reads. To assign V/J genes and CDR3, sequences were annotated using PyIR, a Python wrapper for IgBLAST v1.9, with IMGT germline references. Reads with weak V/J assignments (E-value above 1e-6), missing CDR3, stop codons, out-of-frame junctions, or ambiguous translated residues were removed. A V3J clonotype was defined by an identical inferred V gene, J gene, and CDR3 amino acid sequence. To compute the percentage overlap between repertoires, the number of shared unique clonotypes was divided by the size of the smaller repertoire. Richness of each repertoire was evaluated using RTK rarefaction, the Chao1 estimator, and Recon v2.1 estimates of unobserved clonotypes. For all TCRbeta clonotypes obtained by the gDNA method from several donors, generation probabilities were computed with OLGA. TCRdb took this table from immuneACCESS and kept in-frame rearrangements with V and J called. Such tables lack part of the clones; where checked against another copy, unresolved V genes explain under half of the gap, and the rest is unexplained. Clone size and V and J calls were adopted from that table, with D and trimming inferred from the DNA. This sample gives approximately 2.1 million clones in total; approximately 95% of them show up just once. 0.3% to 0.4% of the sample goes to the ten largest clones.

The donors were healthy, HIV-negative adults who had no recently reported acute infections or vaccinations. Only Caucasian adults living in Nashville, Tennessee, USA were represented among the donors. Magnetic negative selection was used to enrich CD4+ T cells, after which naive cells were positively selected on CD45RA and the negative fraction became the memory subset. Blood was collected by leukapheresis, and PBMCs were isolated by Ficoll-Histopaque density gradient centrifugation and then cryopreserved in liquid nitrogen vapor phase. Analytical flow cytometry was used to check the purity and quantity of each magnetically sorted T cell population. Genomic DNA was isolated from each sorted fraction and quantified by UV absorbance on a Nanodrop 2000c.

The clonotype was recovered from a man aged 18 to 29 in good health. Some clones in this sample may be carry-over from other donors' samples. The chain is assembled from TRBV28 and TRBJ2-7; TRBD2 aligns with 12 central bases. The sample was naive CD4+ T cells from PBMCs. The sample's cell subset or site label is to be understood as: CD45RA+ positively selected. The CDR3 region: CASSPLAGGTYEQYF. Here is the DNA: TGTGCCAGCAGTCCTCTAGCGGGAGGGACCTACGAGCAGTACTTC.